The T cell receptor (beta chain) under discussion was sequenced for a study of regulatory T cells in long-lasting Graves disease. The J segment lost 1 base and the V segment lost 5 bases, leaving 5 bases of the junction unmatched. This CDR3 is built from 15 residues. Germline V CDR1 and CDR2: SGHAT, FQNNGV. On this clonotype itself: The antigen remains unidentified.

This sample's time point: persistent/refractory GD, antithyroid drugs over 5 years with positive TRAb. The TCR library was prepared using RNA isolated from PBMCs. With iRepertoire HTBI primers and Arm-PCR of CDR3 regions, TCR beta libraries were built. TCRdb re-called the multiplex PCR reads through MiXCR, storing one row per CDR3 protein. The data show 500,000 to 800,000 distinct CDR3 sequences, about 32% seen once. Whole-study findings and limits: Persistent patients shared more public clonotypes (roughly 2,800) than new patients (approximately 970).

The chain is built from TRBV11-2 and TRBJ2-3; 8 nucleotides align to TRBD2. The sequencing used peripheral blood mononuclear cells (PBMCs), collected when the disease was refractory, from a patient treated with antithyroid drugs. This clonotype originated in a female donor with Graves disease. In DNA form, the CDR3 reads TGTGCCAGCAGCGCCACTAGCGGACGCACAGATACGCAGTATTTT. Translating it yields CASSATSGRTDTQYF.